These 9 T cell receptor beta chains originate from one sample sequenced in a study of brain T cells in children with intractable seizures. The time point here: blood from clinic visit 5 months post-surgery; TSC patient then seizure free. The assay was immunoSEQ multiplex PCR, and TCRdb's table has in-frame clones only and misses some. Of 300,000 to 400,000 clones detected, 93% appear once; the ten largest clones hold around 5%. The sample here was peripheral blood, taken 4 to 5 months after surgery. Source of these receptors: a boy younger than two with tuberous sclerosis and intractable seizures.

The chain joins TRBV7-9 to TRBJ1-1; TRBD1 might be the D (6 bases). Germline lookup yields CDR1 SEHNR and CDR2 FQNEAQ (reference sequence). V lost 5 bases and J 4 bases, leaving 17 bases between the germline ends. This CDR3 is built from 15 residues. DNA of the CDR3: TGTGCCAGCAGCCCACGACCCGGCAGGGGCACTGAAGCTTTCTTT. This sequence encodes CASSPRPGRGTEAFF.

The CDR3 nucleotides are TGTGCCAGCTCACCACCATCCGCGGGCAGGACCGGGGAGCTGTTTTTT. Translated, it gives CASSPPSAGRTGELFF. The rearrangement links TRBV18 to TRBJ2-2; the D gene is possibly TRBD2 (5 bases). The germline gives CDR1 KGHSH, CDR2 LQKENI. V was clipped by 0 bases and J by 5 bases, with 13 bases between them. The CDR3 is 16 amino acids.

This sequence joins TRBV18 and TRBJ1-2; weak D call: TRBD1 (5 bases). The V and J ends lost 2 bases and 6 bases respectively, with 13 bases between them. CDR1 is KGHSH, CDR2 LQKENI, per germline. CDR3 size: 14 residues. CDR3 sequence: CASSPFGGTDGYTF. The CDR3 DNA follows: TGTGCCAGCTCACCATTCGGAGGGACGGATGGCTACACCTTC.

This chain joins TRBV20-1 and TRBJ1-2, with no clear D. This CDR3 contains 9 residues. Germline V gene data show CDR1 as DFQATT and CDR2 as SNEGSKA (reference sequence). CDR3 bases: TGCAGGGTACAGTATGGCTACACCTTC. This translates into CRVQYGYTF.

Of note for this clone: The same CDR3 arises from other DNA sequences in this sample as well. The V call is TRBV9, the J call TRBJ1-1; tentatively, D is TRBD1 (5 bases). CDR1 is SGDLS, CDR2 YYNGEE, per germline. This CDR3 spans 13 amino acids. V was pared by 1 base and J by 1 base, with 5 bases between. Here the CDR3 reads CASSVTGNTEAFF. In DNA, the CDR3 is TGTGCCAGCAGCGTAACAGGGAACACTGAAGCTTTCTTT.

This rearrangement joins TRBV7-9 to TRBJ2-7, with 9 bases identical to TRBD2. Germline CDR1 and CDR2: SEHNR and FQNEAQ (reference sequence). CDR3 size: 15 residues. J lost 4 bases, V lost 2 bases, and 6 bases had no gene match. The CDR3 DNA sequence: TGTGCCAGCAGCTTATCTATAGCGGGAGAGTACGAGCAGTACTTC. Protein sequence: CASSLSIAGEYEQYF.

This clone has only one observation. The chain combines TRBV5-1 with TRBJ1-2; possible D gene TRBD1, 6 bases. V was shortened by 5 bases and J by 0 bases, with 11 bases between the two germline ends. The CDR3 runs 14 residues. Germline CDR1 SGHRS, CDR2 YFSETQ. In DNA form, the CDR3 reads TGCGCCAGCAGGATCGACAGGACTAACTATGGCTACACCTTC. This gives the protein CASRIDRTNYGYTF. Combining the CDR3 with reference TRBV5-1 and TRBJ1-2 gives the whole variable domain KAGVTQTPRYLIKTRGQQVTLSCSPISGHRSVSWYQQTPGQGLQFLFEYFSETQRNKGNFPGRFSGRQFSNSRSEMNVSTLELGDSALYLCASRIDRTNYGYTFGSGTRLTVV.

The J gene is TRBJ2-4, the V gene TRBV7-9; D is perhaps TRBD1 (6 bases). The CDR3 totals 19 residues. Trimming stripped 3 bases from V and 2 bases from J, with 23 bases between. Germline loops: CDR1 SEHNR, CDR2 FQNEAQ (reference sequence). The CDR3 coding sequence is TGTGCCAGCAGCTTTTGGCCCGTATCAGGGGAAGGGTCCAAAAACATTCAGTACTTC. It translates to CASSFWPVSGEGSKNIQYF.

This clone has a handful of counts. V is TRBV5-4 and J is TRBJ2-7; no definite D call. Between the trimmed V and J ends, which lost 3 bases and 1 base, there was a span of 2 bases. Germline-derived CDR1 and CDR2 are SGHNT and YYREEE (reference sequence). The CDR3 has 11 residues. CDR3 sequence reads: CASSSSYEQYF. Here the CDR3 DNA reads TGTGCCAGCAGCTCGTCCTACGAGCAGTACTTC.